The rows below give T cell receptor beta chains drawn from one sample of a study of control samples from healthy donors and cancer patients. Here immunoSEQ multiplex PCR was the method, and the copy in TCRdb shows in-frame clones only, minus some. The sample lists some 120,000 clones, more than 85% occurring once. Sequencing was done on a sample of blood. The receptors come from a man younger than 35 in good health. CDR3s include the opening cysteine and the closing phenylalanine or tryptophan. The D gene is left open where the match is weak. Size is stated for part of the rows, as once, few or many counts, or as a class when the clone is expanded.

v_gene	len	d_gene	j_gene	abundance	CDR3nt	CDR3aa
TRBV6-5	15	NA	TRBJ2-3	few	TGTGCCAGCAGGAACCGGGACAGCGGGACAGATACGCAGTATTTT	CASRNRDSGTDTQYF
TRBV18	16	NA	TRBJ2-7	once	TGTGCCAGCTCACCCCTGGTGGGGGCTTTCTCCTACGAGCAGTACTTC	CASSPLVGAFSYEQYF
TRBV18	14	TRBD1	TRBJ2-5	NA	TGTGCCAGCTCACACGGACAGGGGGACGAGACCCAGTACTTC	CASSHGQGDETQYF
TRBV7-2	12	NA	TRBJ1-4	NA	TGTGCCAGCAGCTTCAGGGGTGAAAAACTGTTTTTT	CASSFRGEKLFF
TRBV10-3	16	TRBD1	TRBJ1-2	NA	TGTGCCATCAGTGACCCCGACAGGGGTAGGAGCTATGGCTACACCTTC	CAISDPDRGRSYGYTF
TRBV4-1	16	TRBD1	TRBJ1-5	once	TGCGCCAGCAGCCAAGACCGGGACAGGGCGGGTCAGCCCCAGCATTTT	CASSQDRDRAGQPQHF
TRBV6-1	16	TRBD1	TRBJ1-4	NA	TGTGCCAGCAGTGCGGCCGGGGGACAGGGGAGTGAAAAACTGTTTTTT	CASSAAGGQGSEKLFF
TRBV5-1	14	NA	TRBJ1-1	NA	TGCGCCAGCAGCCCCCTGACAGGTATGGCTGAAGCTTTCTTT	CASSPLTGMAEAFF
TRBV20-1	11	NA	TRBJ2-7	NA	TGCAGTGCCACCTACATCACCGAGCAGTACTTC	CSATYITEQYF
TRBV6-5	12	TRBD1	TRBJ1-5	NA	TGTGCCAGCAGACAGGGGAATCAGCCCCAGCATTTT	CASRQGNQPQHF
TRBV3-1/TRBV3-2	17	NA	TRBJ2-1	NA	TGTGCCAGCAGCCAAGATCGAGCGGGCCTCTCCTACAATGAGCAGTTCTTC	CASSQDRAGLSYNEQFF
TRBV27	15	TRBD1	TRBJ2-1	NA	TGTGCCAGCAGTTTGGGGGACAGGGGTTCCAATGAGCAGTTCTTC	CASSLGDRGSNEQFF
TRBV7-9	15	NA	TRBJ2-7	NA	TGTGCCAGCAGCTTAGCTATCACGGGGACCTACGAGCAGTACTTC	CASSLAITGTYEQYF
TRBV6-1	16	TRBD2	TRBJ2-7	few	TGTGCCAGCAGTGAAGATGGGCTAGCGGGGAGGCCGGCGCAGTACTTC	CASSEDGLAGRPAQYF
TRBV9	15	NA	TRBJ1-5	NA	TGTGCCAGCAGCGTTACTGGGAATAGCAATCAGCCCCAGCATTTT	CASSVTGNSNQPQHF
TRBV12-5	12	NA	TRBJ1-4	NA	TGTGCTAGTGGCCGAGAGGGCGGAGAACTGTTTTTT	CASGREGGELFF
TRBV30	15	TRBD2	TRBJ2-1	NA	TGTGCCTGGAGGCGGGGGGCCTCCTCCTACAATGAGCAGTTCTTC	CAWRRGASSYNEQFF
TRBV4-2	18	TRBD2	TRBJ2-5	NA	TGTGCCAGCAGCCGCGGGACTAGCGGGGGGGCCCGGTTAGAGACCCAGTACTTC	CASSRGTSGGARLETQYF
TRBV7-9	14	NA	TRBJ2-7	NA	TGTGCCAGCAGCTCCGGGACACGAAAATACGAGCAGTACTTC	CASSSGTRKYEQYF
TRBV5-1	15	NA	TRBJ1-1	NA	TGCGCCAGCAGTGGAGGTAAAACCCGAGGCACTGAAGCTTTCTTT	CASSGGKTRGTEAFF
TRBV6-5	14	TRBD1	TRBJ2-3	NA	TGTGCCTCACAGGGGGACTCTCCCACAGATACGCAGTATTTT	CASQGDSPTDTQYF
TRBV9	18	TRBD2	TRBJ2-1	NA	TGTGCCAGCAGCGTAGTCCCCCCTACTAGCGGGATATACAATGAGCAGTTCTTC	CASSVVPPTSGIYNEQFF
TRBV6-6	13	TRBD1	TRBJ2-7	NA	TGTGCCAGCAGCCGACAGGGTGTTTACGAGCAGTACTTC	CASSRQGVYEQYF
TRBV27	13	TRBD1	TRBJ2-7	NA	TGTGCCAGCAGCTGGGGACAGTCCTACGAGCAGTACTTC	CASSWGQSYEQYF
TRBV5-1	16	TRBD1	TRBJ2-3	NA	TGCGCCAGCAGGTCCGGGACAGGGTCGGGAACAGATACGCAGTATTTT	CASRSGTGSGTDTQYF
TRBV18	14	NA	TRBJ2-7	once	TGTGCCAGCTCACCAGGGTACGGGGGCGACGAGCAGTACTTC	CASSPGYGGDEQYF
TRBV19	13	NA	TRBJ1-2	NA	TGTGCCAGTAGTCGGACAGCTAACTATGGCTACACCTTC	CASSRTANYGYTF